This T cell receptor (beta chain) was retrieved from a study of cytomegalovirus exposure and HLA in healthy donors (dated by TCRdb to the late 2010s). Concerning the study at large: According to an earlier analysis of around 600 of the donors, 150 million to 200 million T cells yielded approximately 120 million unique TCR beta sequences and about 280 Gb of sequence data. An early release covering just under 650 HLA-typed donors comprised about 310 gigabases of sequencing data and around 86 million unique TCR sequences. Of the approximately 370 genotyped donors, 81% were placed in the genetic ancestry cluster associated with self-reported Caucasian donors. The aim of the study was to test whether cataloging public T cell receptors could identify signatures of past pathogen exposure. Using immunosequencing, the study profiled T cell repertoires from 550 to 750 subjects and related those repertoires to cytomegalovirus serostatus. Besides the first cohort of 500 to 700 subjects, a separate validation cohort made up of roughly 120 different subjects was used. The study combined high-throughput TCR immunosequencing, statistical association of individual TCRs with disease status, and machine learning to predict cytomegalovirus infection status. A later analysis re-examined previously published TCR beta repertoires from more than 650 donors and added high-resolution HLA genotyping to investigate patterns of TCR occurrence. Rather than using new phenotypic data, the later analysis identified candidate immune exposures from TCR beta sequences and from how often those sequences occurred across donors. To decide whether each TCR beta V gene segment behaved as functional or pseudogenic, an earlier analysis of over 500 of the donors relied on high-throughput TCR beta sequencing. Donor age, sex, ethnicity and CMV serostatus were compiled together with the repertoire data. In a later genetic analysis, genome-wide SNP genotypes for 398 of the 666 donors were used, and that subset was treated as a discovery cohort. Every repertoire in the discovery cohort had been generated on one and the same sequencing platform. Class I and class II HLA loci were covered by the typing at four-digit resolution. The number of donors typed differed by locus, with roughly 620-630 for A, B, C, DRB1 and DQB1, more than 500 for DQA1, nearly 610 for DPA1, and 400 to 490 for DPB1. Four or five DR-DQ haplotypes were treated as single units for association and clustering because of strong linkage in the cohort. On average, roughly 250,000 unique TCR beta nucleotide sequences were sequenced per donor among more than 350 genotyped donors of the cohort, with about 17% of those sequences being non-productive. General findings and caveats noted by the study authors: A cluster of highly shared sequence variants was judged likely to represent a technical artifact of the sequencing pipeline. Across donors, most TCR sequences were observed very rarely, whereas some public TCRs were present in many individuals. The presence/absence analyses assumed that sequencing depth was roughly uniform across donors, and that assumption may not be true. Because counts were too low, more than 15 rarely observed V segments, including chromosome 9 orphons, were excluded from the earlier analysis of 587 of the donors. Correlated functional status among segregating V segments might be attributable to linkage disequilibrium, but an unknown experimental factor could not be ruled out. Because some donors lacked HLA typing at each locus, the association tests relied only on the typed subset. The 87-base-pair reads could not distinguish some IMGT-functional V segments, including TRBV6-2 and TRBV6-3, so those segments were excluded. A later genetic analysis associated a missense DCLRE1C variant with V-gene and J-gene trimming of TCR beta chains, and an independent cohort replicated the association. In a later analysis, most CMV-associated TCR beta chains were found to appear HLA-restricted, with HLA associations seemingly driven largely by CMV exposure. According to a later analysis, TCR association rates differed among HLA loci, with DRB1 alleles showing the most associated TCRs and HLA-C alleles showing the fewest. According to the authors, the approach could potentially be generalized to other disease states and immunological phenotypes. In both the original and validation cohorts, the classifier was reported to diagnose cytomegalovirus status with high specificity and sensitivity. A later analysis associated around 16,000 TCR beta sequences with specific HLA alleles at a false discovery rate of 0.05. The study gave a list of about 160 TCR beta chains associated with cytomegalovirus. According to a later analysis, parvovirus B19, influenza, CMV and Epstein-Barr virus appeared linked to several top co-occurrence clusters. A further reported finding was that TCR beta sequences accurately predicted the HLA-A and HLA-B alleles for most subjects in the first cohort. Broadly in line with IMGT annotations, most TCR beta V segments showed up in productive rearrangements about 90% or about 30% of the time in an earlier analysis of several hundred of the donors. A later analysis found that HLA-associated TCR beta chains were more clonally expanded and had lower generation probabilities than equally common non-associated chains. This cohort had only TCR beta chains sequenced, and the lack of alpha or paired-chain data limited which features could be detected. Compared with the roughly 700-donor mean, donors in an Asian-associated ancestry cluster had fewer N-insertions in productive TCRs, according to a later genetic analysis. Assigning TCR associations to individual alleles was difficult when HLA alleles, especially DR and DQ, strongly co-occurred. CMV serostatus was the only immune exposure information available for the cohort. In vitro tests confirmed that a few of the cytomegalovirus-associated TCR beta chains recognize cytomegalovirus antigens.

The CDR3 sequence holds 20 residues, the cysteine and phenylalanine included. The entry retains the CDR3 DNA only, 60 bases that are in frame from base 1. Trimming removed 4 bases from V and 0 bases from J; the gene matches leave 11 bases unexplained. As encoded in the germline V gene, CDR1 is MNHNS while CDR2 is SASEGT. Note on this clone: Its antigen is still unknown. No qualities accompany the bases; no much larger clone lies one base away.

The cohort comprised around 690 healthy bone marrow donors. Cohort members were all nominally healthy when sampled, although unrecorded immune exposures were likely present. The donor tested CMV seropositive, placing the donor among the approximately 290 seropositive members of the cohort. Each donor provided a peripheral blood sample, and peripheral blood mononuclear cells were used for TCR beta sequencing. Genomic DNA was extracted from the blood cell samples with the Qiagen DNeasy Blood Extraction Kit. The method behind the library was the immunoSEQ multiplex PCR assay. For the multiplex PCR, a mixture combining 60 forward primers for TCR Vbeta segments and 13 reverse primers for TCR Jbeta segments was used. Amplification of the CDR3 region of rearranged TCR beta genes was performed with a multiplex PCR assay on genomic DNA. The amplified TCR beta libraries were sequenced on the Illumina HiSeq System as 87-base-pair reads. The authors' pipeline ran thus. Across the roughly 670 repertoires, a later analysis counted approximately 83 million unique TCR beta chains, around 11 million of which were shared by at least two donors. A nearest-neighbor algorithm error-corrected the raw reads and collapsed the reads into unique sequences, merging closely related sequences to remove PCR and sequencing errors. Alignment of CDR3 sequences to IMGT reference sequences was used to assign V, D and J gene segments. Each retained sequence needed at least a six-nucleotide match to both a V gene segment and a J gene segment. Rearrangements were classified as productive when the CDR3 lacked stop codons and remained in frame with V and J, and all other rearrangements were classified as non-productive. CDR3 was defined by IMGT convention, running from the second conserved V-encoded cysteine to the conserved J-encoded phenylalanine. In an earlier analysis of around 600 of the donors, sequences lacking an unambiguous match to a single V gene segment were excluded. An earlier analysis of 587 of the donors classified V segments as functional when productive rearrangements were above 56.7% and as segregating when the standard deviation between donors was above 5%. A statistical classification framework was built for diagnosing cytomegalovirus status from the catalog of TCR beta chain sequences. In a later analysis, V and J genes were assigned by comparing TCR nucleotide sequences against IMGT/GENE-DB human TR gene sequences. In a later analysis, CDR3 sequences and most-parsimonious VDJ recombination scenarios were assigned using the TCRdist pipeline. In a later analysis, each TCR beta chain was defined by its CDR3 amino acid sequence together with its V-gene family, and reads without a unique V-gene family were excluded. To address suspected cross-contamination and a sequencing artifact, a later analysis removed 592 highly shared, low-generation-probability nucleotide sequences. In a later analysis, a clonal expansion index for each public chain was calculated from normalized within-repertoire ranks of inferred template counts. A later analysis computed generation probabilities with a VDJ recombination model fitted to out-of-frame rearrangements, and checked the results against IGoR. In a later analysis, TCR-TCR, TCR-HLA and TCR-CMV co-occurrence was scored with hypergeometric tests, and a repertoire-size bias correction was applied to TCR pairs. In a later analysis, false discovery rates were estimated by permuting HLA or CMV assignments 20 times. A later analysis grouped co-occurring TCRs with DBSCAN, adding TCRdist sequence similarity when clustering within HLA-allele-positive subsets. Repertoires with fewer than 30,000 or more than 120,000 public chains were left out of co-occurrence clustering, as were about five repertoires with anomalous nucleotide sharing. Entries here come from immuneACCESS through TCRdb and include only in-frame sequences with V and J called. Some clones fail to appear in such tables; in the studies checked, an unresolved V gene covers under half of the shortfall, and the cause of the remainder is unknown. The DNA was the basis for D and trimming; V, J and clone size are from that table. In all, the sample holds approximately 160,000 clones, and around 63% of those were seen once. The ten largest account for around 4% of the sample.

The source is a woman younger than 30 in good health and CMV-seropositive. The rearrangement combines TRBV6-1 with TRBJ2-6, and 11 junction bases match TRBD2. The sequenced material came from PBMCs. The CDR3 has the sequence CASSGPMASGGSSGANVLTF. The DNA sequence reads TGTGCCAGCAGTGGACCGATGGCTAGCGGGGGGTCCTCTGGGGCCAACGTCCTGACTTTC.